This T cell receptor beta chain was retrieved from a study of beta chain features in type 1 diabetes. This clone was found a few times. Other nucleotide sequences from this sample produce the same CDR3. Germline V CDR1 and CDR2: SGHTA, FQGNSA. Trimming took 5 bases from V and 1 from J, leaving 11 bases between them. The length of the CDR3 is 14 residues. Every isolated RNA sample was fully reverse transcribed, so sequencing captured expressed TCRB transcripts. Method: immunoSEQ multiplex PCR; TCRdb's copy keeps in-frame clones and lacks some. The sample holds roughly 150,000 clones, over 8.5% seen once.

The specimen was central memory CD4+ T cells from blood. The V and J genes are TRBV7-2 and TRBJ1-1; tentatively, D is TRBD1 (5 bases). The clonotype comes from a man younger than 30 in good health. CDR3 loop: CASSLRQRNTEAFF. CDR3 DNA: TGTGCCAGCAGCCTGAGACAGAGGAACACTGAAGCTTTCTTT.